This is a list of T cell receptor beta chains from one sample in a study of cytomegalovirus exposure and HLA in healthy donors. TCRdb keeps only in-frame clones here, not all; method: immunoSEQ multiplex PCR. This table holds a few hundred thousand clones, roughly 70% found once. The specimen sequenced was PBMCs. These receptors all come from a woman aged 30 to 39 in good health and CMV-seronegative. The CDR3 runs from the conserved cysteine through the conserved F or W. Expanded clones get a size class; other rows say once, few or many, or leave the size out.

few,TRBV4-1,CASSQDRNRVNGYTF
-,TRBV5-1,CASSFRAGGNLLYQETQYF
-,TRBV7-9,CSSSRTSGPSSYEQYF
-,TRBV27,CASSLQTSGIYEQFF
-,TRBV13,CASSLERAETQYF
-,TRBV5-5,CASSEGRTGLTGELFF
-,TRBV7-9,CASSLAWQGQIKDAFF
-,TRBV6-6,CASRRQGWTEYF
-,TRBV6-1,CASSEAVGVMDSPLHF
-,TRBV7-9,CSSSLYRGKDTEAFF
-,TRBV30,CAWSGGGGTDTQYF
-,TRBV29-1,CSVEDRDSNGYTF
once,TRBV13,CASSQGQRNQPQHF
-,TRBV2,CASSDEPGLAGGPSDTQYF
few,TRBV19,CASTYRAAGDGELFF
-,TRBV19,CASSIKGQGYGYTF
-,TRBV7-7,CASSSQGAIETQYF
-,TRBV11-2,CASSTSGGRTTEQFF
-,TRBV7-9,CASSVPPTDYGYTF
-,TRBV29-1,CSVYRGDEKLFF
-,TRBV21-1,CASSKAPRRASSYNSPLHF
-,TRBV5-5,CASSLHRGLVYEQYF
-,TRBV5-1,CASSLVPTGGGETQYF
-,TRBV18,CATRSTGYNEQFF
-,TRBV5-1,CASSLDRAYNEQFF
-,TRBV9,CASSHAVGTNIRSSYNEQFF
-,TRBV7-8,CASSPPGVTDYNEQFF
-,TRBV9,CASSVAGGGASDTQYF
-,TRBV4-1,CASSSDSSYEQYF
-,TRBV6-1,CASSDTGPTEAFF
-,TRBV7-6,CASSLADRNTGELFF
-,TRBV5-1,CASSLTVNYGYTF
-,TRBV9,CASSVALTDEQFF
-,TRBV5-1,CASSPTGITTLGNQPQHF
-,TRBV18,CASSPIDTSVAQHF
-,TRBV29-1,CSVRRTSGLEQYF
once,TRBV5-5,CASSLDYEKLLF
-,TRBV2,CASSEEGDLKGTEAFF
-,TRBV4-1,CASSLSRGGAPGELFF
-,TRBV7-3,CASSLTAGGSYNEQFF
-,TRBV5-1,CASSFPGSYGYTF
-,TRBV2,CASRPGTASTGELFF
-,TRBV9,CASSVEGQGSEKLFF
-,TRBV18,CASSLGQSSYEQYF
few,TRBV7-8,CASSLLAGAVWELFF
-,TRBV5-1,CASSLGGVTSPHNEQFF